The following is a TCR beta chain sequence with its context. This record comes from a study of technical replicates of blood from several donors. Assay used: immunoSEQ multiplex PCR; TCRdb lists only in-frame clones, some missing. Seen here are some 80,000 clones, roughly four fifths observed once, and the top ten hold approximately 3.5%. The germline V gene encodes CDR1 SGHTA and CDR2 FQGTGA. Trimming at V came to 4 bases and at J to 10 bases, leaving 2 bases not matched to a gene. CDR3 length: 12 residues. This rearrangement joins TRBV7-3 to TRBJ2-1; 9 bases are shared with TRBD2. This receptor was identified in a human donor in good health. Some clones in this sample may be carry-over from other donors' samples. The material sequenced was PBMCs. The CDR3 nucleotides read TGTGCCAGCAGCTCGGGGACTAGCGAGCAGTTCTTC. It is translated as CASSSGTSEQFF.